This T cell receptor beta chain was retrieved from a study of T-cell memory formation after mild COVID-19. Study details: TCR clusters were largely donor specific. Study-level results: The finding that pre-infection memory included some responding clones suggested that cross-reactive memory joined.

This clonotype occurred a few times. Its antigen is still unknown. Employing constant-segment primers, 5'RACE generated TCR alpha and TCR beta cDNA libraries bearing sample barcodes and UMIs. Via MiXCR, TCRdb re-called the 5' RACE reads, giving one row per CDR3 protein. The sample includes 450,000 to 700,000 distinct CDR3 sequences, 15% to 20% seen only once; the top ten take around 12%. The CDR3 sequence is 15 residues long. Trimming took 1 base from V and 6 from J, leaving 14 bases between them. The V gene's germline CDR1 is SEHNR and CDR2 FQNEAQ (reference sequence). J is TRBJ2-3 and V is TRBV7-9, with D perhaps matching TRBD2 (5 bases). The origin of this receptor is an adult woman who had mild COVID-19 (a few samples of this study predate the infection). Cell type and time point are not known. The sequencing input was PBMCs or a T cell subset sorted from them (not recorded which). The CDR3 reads CASSLGAASRDTQYF. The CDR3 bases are TGTGCCAGCAGCTTAGGGGCCGCTAGCCGGGATACGCAGTATTTT.